This TCR beta chain was recovered during a study of blood T cells in healthy people across ages. Sample-barcoded 5' priming and a J-beta primer mix drove a second PCR of roughly 6 to 12 cycles. One entry per CDR3 protein, called by TCRdb with MiXCR from the 5' RACE reads. The sample lists 1.5 million to 2 million distinct CDR3 sequences, over 25% occurring once. This CDR3 is built from 13 residues. CDR1 is SGHRS, CDR2 YFSETQ, per germline. V was shortened by 4 bases and J by 4 bases, with 11 bases between the two germline ends. The sample consisted of blood. This sequence originates from a woman aged 25 to 39 in good health. The chain links TRBV5-1 to TRBJ1-2, with D possibly TRBD1 on 6 matching bases. The CDR3 spells CASSAGHLYGYTF. The CDR3 DNA sequence: TGCGCCAGCAGCGCGGGACACCTCTATGGCTACACCTTC.